The present T cell receptor (beta chain) was sequenced within a study of tumour-infiltrating T cells in Burkitt lymphoma. Overall study context: Productive clonality predicted overall and progression-free survival.

Method: immunoSEQ multiplex PCR; TCRdb's copy keeps in-frame clones and lacks some. The top ten hold 13% to 15% of the sample, which has 1,400 or so clones, 93% seen once. The CDR3 sequence is 16 residues long. Germline-derived CDR1 and CDR2 are GTSNPN and SVGIG (reference sequence). The trim removed 4 bases at V and 7 bases at J, leaving 9 bases unmatched. This TCR was sampled from a human donor with diffuse large B-cell lymphoma. The chain joins TRBV30 to TRBJ2-1, with 14 bases that match TRBD2. Sequencing was performed on tumor tissue. This CDR3 reads CAWTGGTSGSGNEQFF. DNA for the CDR3: TGTGCCTGGACTGGGGGGACTAGCGGGAGTGGAAATGAGCAGTTCTTC.